A selection of T cell receptor beta chains follows, all from one sample in a study of blood T cell repertoires in COVID-19. This table comes from immunoSEQ multiplex PCR, and its TCRdb copy is limited to in-frame clones, with some not included. The data hold approximately 140,000 clones, with approximately 86% observed a single time. The sample comprised peripheral blood. The receptors shown here come from a woman aged 55 to 70 with active or convalescent COVID-19. Both conserved end residues are part of each CDR3. Fields, in order: V gene, clone size, J gene, CDR3 length, D gene, CDR3 protein, CDR3 DNA. A D gene is named only where the DNA matches it firmly. Clone size appears in some rows only: once, few, many, or a class for an expanded clone.

>TRBV6-2/TRBV6-3|.|TRBJ1-5|15|.
CASSYAGYSNQPQHF
TGTGCCAGCAGTTATGCGGGGTATAGCAATCAGCCCCAGCATTTT
>TRBV4-1|.|TRBJ2-1|15|.
CASSPTGLLNNEQFF
TGCGCCAGCAGCCCTACCGGACTCCTCAATAATGAGCAGTTCTTC
>TRBV7-9|.|TRBJ1-4|15|TRBD1
CASSLGGGGFEKLFF
TGTGCCAGCAGCTTAGGAGGGGGCGGATTTGAAAAACTGTTTTTT
>TRBV5-1|.|TRBJ1-2|12|.
CASSVQDHGYTF
TGCGCCAGCAGCGTACAGGACCATGGCTACACCTTC
>TRBV18|few|TRBJ1-6|15|.
CASSPGAADGSPLHF
TGTGCCAGCTCACCCGGCGCCGCCGACGGGTCACCCCTCCACTTT
>TRBV18|once|TRBJ2-2|14|.
CASSPTGRGGELFF
TGTGCCAGCTCACCTACAGGGCGTGGCGGGGAGCTGTTTTTT
>TRBV27|.|TRBJ2-7|14|.
CASSQIPGNNEQYF
TGTGCCAGCAGTCAAATCCCGGGAAACAACGAGCAGTACTTC
>TRBV10-3|.|TRBJ2-3|14|.
CAIRSGLDTDTQYF
TGTGCCATCAGGAGCGGACTCGACACAGATACGCAGTATTTT
>TRBV7-7|.|TRBJ2-2|16|.
CASSHSLGGLDGELFF
TGTGCTAGCAGCCACTCGTTAGGAGGGTTGGACGGGGAGCTGTTTTTT
>TRBV5-4|.|TRBJ2-5|14|.
CASSYGTGQETQYF
TGTGCCAGCAGCTACGGGACTGGACAAGAGACCCAGTACTTC
>TRBV19|.|TRBJ1-3|13|.
CASTSPLRDTIYF
TGTGCCAGTACCTCCCCGCTCCGGGACACCATATATTTT
>TRBV19|.|TRBJ1-2|14|TRBD1
CASEPGQRIGGHTF
TGTGCCAGTGAGCCGGGACAGCGAATCGGTGGCCACACCTTC
>TRBV6-1|.|TRBJ1-5|13|.
CASSERENQPQHF
TGTGCCAGCAGTGAAAGAGAGAATCAGCCCCAGCATTTT
>TRBV5-6|.|TRBJ1-1|14|TRBD1
CASSVGGQGAEAFF
TGTGCCAGCAGTGTCGGGGGACAGGGGGCTGAAGCTTTCTTT
>TRBV2|.|TRBJ2-5|14|.
CASSDAEPRETQYF
TGTGCCAGCAGTGATGCAGAACCCAGGGAGACCCAGTACTTC
>TRBV20-1|.|TRBJ1-1|11|.
CSALYKAEAFF
TGCAGTGCTTTGTACAAAGCTGAAGCTTTCTTT
>TRBV18|.|TRBJ1-2|12|.
CASSPPEGGYTF
TGTGCCAGCTCACCACCGGAGGGGGGCTACACCTTC
>TRBV9|.|TRBJ2-5|14|.
CASSVATSQETQYF
TGTGCCAGCAGCGTAGCTACGAGCCAAGAGACCCAGTACTTC
>TRBV3-1/TRBV3-2|.|TRBJ2-1|15|.
CASSQDGLQYNEQFF
TGTGCCAGCAGCCAAGATGGCCTTCAATACAATGAGCAGTTCTTC
>TRBV5-8|few|TRBJ1-5|15|TRBD1
CASSSGQGLNQPQHF
TGTGCCAGCAGTTCGGGACAGGGTTTAAATCAGCCCCAGCATTTT
>TRBV12-3/TRBV12-4|once|TRBJ1-2|13|TRBD1
CASSPAGQDGYTF
TGTGCCAGCAGCCCAGCGGGACAGGACGGCTACACCTTC
>TRBV18|.|TRBJ2-3|15|TRBD1
CASSSQTGAADTQYF
TGTGCCAGCTCTTCCCAGACAGGGGCAGCAGATACGCAGTATTTT
>TRBV7-6|.|TRBJ2-2|16|TRBD2
CASTKGLAGGAGELFF
TGTGCCAGCACCAAGGGACTAGCGGGGGGGGCCGGGGAGCTGTTTTTT
>TRBV19|.|TRBJ2-3|16|.
CASSKTGLGGTDTQYF
TGTGCCAGTAGTAAAACGGGATTGGGTGGCACAGATACGCAGTATTTT
>TRBV7-9|.|TRBJ1-3|15|TRBD1
CASSSGQVSGNTIYF
TGTGCCAGCAGCTCTGGACAGGTCTCTGGAAACACCATATATTTT
>TRBV11-2|.|TRBJ1-1|14|.
CASSLVGGTAEAFF
TGTGCCAGCAGCTTAGTGGGGGGGACGGCTGAAGCTTTCTTT